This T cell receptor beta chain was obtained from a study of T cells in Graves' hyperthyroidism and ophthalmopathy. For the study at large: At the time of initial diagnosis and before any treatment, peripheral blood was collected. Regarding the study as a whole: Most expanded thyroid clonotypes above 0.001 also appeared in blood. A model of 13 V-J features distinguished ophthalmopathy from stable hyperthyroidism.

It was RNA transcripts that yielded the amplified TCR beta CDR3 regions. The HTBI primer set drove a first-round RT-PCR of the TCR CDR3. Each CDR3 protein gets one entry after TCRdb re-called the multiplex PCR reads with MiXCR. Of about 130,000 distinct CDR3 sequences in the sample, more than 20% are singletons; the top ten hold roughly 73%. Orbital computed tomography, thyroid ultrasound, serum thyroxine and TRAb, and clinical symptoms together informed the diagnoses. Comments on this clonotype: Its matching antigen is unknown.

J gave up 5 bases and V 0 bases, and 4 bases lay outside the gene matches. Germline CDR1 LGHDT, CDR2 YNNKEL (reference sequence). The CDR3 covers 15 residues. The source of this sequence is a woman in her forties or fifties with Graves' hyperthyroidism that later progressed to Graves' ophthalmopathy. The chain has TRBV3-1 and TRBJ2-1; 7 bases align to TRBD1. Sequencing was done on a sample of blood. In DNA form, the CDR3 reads TGTGCCAGCAGCCAAGACGCCAGGGGGAACAATGAGCAGTTCTTC. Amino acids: CASSQDARGNNEQFF.